Listed below are T cell receptor beta chains from one sample, sequenced in a study of identical twins. MiXCR, applied by TCRdb to the 5' RACE reads, yields one record per CDR3 protein. The table includes 450,000 or so distinct CDR3 sequences, more than 13% detected once. These same records also appear under a second study, on yellow fever vaccine responses in identical twins.

Sequencing was performed on CD4+ T cells sorted from blood. Source of these receptors: a woman aged 18-29 years in good health. The CDR3 runs from the conserved cysteine through the conserved F or W. D genes are given only for firm matches. Expanded clones get a size class; other rows say once, few or many, or leave the size out.

v_call	d_call	clone_size	j_call	cdr3_aa	cdr3_nt
TRBV20-1	TRBD2	NA	TRBJ2-2	CSASRALAGGRAGELFF	TGCAGTGCCTCTCGGGCCCTAGCGGGAGGAAGGGCCGGGGAGCTGTTTTTT
TRBV20-1	TRBD2	NA	TRBJ2-7	CSAVELAGGLSYEQYF	TGCAGTGCCGTGGAGCTAGCGGGAGGACTGAGCTACGAGCAGTACTTC
TRBV27	NA	few	TRBJ2-3	CASSLRLVFDTQYF	TGTGCCAGCAGTCTCAGACTTGTATTTGATACGCAGTATTTT
TRBV4-3	NA	few	TRBJ1-1	CASSQEPAGANTEAFF	TGCGCCAGCAGCCAAGAACCGGCAGGGGCGAACACTGAAGCTTTCTTT
TRBV7-9	TRBD1	NA	TRBJ2-1	CASSSTDRGNEQFF	TGTGCCAGCAGCTCCACCGACAGGGGCAATGAGCAGTTCTTC
TRBV7-2	NA	NA	TRBJ2-7	CASSFTGSEQYF	TGTGCCAGCAGCTTTACAGGGTCCGAGCAGTACTTC
TRBV27	NA	many	TRBJ1-6	CASSLSARVVSPLHF	TGTGCCAGCAGTTTATCCGCCAGGGTTGTCTCACCCCTCCACTTT
TRBV19	TRBD2	few	TRBJ2-5	CASRRDRGGETQYF	TGTGCCAGTAGGAGGGACCGCGGGGGAGAGACCCAGTACTTC
TRBV5-1	NA	few	TRBJ2-5	CASRSDPNVGTQYF	TGCGCCAGCAGATCGGACCCCAATGTAGGGACCCAGTACTTC
TRBV5-4	TRBD2	NA	TRBJ2-1	CASSSSRTSGRHEQFF	TGTGCCAGCAGCTCTTCCAGGACTAGCGGGAGACATGAGCAGTTCTTC
TRBV7-2	NA	few	TRBJ2-7	CASSFKGGYEQYF	TGTGCCAGCAGCTTTAAAGGGGGCTACGAGCAGTACTTC
TRBV24-1	TRBD2	NA	TRBJ2-2	CATSGSSGNPTGELFF	TGTGCCACCAGTGGTTCCAGCGGGAACCCCACCGGGGAGCTGTTTTTT
TRBV4-3	NA	NA	TRBJ2-2	CASSQLSTRGNTGELFF	TGCGCCAGCAGCCAACTTTCGACCAGGGGGAACACCGGGGAGCTGTTTTTT
TRBV3-1	NA	few	TRBJ1-2	CASSQVESGPYYGYTF	TGTGCCAGCAGCCAAGTTGAGTCAGGGCCTTACTATGGCTACACCTTC
TRBV5-1	NA	many	TRBJ2-1	CASSLEPGGKAYNEQFF	TGCGCCAGCAGCTTGGAGCCAGGCGGGAAGGCATACAATGAGCAGTTCTTC
TRBV6-2/TRBV6-3	TRBD2	NA	TRBJ2-5	CASSYGEGMSAETQYF	TGTGCCAGCAGTTACGGGGAGGGAATGTCGGCAGAGACCCAGTACTTC
TRBV6-5	NA	NA	TRBJ2-1	CASSYDGASYNEQFF	TGTGCCAGCAGTTACGACGGGGCCTCCTACAATGAGCAGTTCTTC
TRBV24-1	NA	few	TRBJ2-7	CATSDLWAGGTYEQYF	TGTGCCACCAGTGATTTATGGGCAGGGGGGACCTACGAGCAGTACTTC
TRBV28	NA	few	TRBJ2-2	CASSFGGSNTEELFF	TGTGCCAGCAGTTTCGGAGGTTCGAACACCGAGGAGCTGTTTTTT
TRBV9	NA	NA	TRBJ2-1	CASSSDGLGSYNEQFF	TGTGCCAGCAGCTCAGACGGCCTAGGGTCCTACAATGAGCAGTTCTTC
TRBV7-9	TRBD1	NA	TRBJ2-3	CASSPGQATDTQYF	TGTGCCAGCAGCCCCGGACAGGCAACAGATACGCAGTATTTT
TRBV6-2/TRBV6-3	TRBD2	few	TRBJ2-7	CASKKTSGSEQYF	TGTGCCAGCAAAAAGACTAGCGGGAGCGAGCAGTACTTC